This TCR beta chain emerged from a study of cytomegalovirus exposure and HLA in healthy donors. The PCR had 60 Vbeta and 13 Jbeta primers. Assay: immunoSEQ multiplex PCR; the TCRdb copy retains only in-frame clones and omits some. The sample records approximately 190,000 clones, 80% to 85% being singletons. This CDR3 comprises 12 residues. CDR1 and CDR2 (germline): SGHRS, YFSETQ. The V gene lost 0 bases and the J gene lost 3 bases, with 3 bases spanning the gap. The sequence came from a woman younger than 30 in good health and CMV-seropositive. Material for sequencing was PBMCs. This chain links TRBV5-1 with TRBJ1-1; D is unclear. The CDR3 loop reads CASSLDYTEAFF. As DNA, the CDR3 is TGCGCCAGCAGCTTGGACTACACTGAAGCTTTCTTT.